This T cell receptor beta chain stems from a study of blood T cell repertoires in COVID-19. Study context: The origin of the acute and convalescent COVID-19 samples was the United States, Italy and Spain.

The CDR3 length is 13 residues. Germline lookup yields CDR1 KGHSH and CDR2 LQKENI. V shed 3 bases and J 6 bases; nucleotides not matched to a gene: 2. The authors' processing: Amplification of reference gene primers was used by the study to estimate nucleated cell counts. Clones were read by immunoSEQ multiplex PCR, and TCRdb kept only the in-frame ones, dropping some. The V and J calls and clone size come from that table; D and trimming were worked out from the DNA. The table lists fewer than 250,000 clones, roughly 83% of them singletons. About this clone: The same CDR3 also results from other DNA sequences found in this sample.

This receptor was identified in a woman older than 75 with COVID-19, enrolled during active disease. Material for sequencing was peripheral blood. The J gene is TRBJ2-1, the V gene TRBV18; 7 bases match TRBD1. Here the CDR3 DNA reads TGTGCCAGCTCACCCGCAGGGGGCAATGAGCAGTTCTTC. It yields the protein CASSPAGGNEQFF.